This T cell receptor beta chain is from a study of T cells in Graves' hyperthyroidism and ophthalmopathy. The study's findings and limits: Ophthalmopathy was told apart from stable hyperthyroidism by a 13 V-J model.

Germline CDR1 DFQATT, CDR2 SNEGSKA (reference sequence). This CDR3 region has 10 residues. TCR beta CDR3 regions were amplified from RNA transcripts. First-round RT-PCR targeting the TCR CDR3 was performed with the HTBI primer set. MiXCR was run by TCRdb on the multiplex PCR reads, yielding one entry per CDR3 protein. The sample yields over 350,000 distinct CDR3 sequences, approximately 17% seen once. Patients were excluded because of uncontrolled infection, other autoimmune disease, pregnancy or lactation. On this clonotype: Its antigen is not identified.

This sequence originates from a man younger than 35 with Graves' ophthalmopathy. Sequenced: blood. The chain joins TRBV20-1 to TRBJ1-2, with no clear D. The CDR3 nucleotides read TGCAGGCCCTCTAACTATGGCTACACCTTC. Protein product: CRPSNYGYTF.